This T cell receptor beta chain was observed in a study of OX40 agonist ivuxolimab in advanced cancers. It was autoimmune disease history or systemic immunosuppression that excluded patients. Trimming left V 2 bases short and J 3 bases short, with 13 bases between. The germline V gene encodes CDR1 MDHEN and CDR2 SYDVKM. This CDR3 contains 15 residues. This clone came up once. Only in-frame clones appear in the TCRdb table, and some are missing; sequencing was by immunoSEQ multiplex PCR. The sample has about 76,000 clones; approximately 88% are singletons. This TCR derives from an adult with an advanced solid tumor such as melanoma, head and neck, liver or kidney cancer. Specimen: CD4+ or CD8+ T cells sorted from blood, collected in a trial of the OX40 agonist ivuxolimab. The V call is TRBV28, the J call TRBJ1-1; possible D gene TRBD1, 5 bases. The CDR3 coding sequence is TGTGCCAGCAGTTTACATCAGGGAAGAGACACTGAAGCTTTCTTT. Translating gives CASSLHQGRDTEAFF.